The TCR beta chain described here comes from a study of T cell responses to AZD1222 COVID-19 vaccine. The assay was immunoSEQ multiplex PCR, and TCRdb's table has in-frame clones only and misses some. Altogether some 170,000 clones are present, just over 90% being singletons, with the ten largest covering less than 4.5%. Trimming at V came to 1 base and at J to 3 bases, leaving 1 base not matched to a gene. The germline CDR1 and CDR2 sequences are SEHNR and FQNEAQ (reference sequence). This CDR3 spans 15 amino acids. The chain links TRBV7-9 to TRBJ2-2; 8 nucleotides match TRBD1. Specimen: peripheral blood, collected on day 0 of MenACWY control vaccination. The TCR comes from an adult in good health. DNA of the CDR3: TGTGCCAGCAGCTTAGACAGGGGGTACACCGGGGAGCTGTTTTTT. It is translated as CASSLDRGYTGELFF. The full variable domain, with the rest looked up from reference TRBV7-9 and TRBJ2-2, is DTGVSQNPRHKITKRGQNVTFRCDPISEHNRLYWYRQTLGQGPEFLTYFQNEAQLEKSRLLSDRFSAERPKGSFSTLEIQRTEQGDSAMYLCASSLDRGYTGELFFGEGSRLTVL.